The sequence of this T cell receptor beta chain was determined in a study of shared clonotypes between healthy human individuals (TCRdb year 2020). Describing the broader study: The cohort included three men and a couple of women between 18 and 49 years of age. Different laboratories and diverse techniques were used to prepare libraries and sequence TCR repertoires, to increase sequencing depth and limit assay-specific biases. For each donor, CD4 naive and CD4 memory were each run on three plates, CD8 naive on two plates, and CD8 memory on one plate. To estimate repertoire size and how much clonotypes are shared between individuals, the study performed deep sequencing of blood TCR repertoires from roughly five healthy adults. Each donor's leukapheresis produced roughly between roughly 0.94 and 9.5 billion PBMCs. Overall study outcomes, separate from this receptor: The genetic and exposure-history diversity represented was limited by the small number of donors. Based on pairwise subsampling, the degree of clonotype sharing among donors was expected to be affected by sequencing depth. Compared with non-shared clonotypes, the clonotypes found in all four sorted-subset donors had higher generation probabilities. Naive subsets generally had larger estimated clonotype richness than memory subsets. Sampling was limited to blood, and TCR repertoires in tissue likely differ from TCR repertoires in blood. Even with the large sequencing depth, rarefaction of the sorted-subset datasets indicated that sequencing was incomplete. Sharing across a few donors was observed for 4.5% to 6.5% of naive CD4, under 4% of naive CD8, 2.3% of memory CD4, and about 0.38% of memory CD8 clonotypes.

A word on this clone: The specificity of this receptor is unknown. Base qualities are not recorded, but no much larger clone differs from it by a single base.

There are 11 amino acids in the CDR3, from cysteine to phenylalanine inclusive. Of all the DNA, just the CDR3 is kept, 33 bases in frame from base 1. Trimming at the junction amounts to 5 bases on V and 6 bases on J, and the germline ends lie 8 bases apart. Looking up the germline V gene yields CDR1 SGHVS and CDR2 FNYEAQ. TCR CDR3 regions were amplified from genomic DNA by multiplex PCR using the deep immunoSEQ assay. For each cell subset, the extracted genomic DNA was distributed evenly across all wells of several immunoSEQ 96-well plates, and each plate served as one replicate. For sorted subsets, 200 to 250 ng of genomic DNA, equivalent to around 31,000 T cell genomes, went into each replicate PCR. Purified libraries were quantified with a Qubit 3.0 fluorometer, sized on a Bioanalyzer 2100, and re-quantified with the KAPA Library Quantification kit. Every immunoSEQ 96-well plate was sequenced on a dedicated single-read 150-cycle Illumina NextSeq 550 flow cell. Turning to the authors' computational methods: Because the immunoSEQ output held only junctional sequences and lacked quality scores, the filtering could not match the filtering applied to full-length reads. Sequences were annotated with PyIR, a Python wrapper for IgBLAST v1.9, and V/J genes and CDR3 were assigned using IMGT germline references. Reads with weak V/J assignments (E-value above 1e-6), missing CDR3, stop codons, out-of-frame junctions, or ambiguous translated residues were removed. V3J clonotypes were defined as sequences sharing an identical inferred V gene, J gene, and CDR3 amino acid sequence. Percentage overlap between repertoires was computed as shared unique clonotypes divided by the size of the smaller repertoire. Three approaches were used to assess repertoire richness: RTK rarefaction, the Chao1 estimator, and Recon v2.1 estimates of unobserved clonotypes. OLGA was used to compute generation probabilities for all TCRbeta clonotypes that the gDNA method yielded from four donors. TCRdb stores this immuneACCESS table with in-frame sequences only. Part of the clones is absent; in the studies checked, under half of the shortfall reflects unresolved V genes, and no reason is known for the rest. The DNA gave D and trimming, while V, J and clone size come from that table. The sample profile shows 300,000 to 400,000 clones; around 87% of them were found once. The top ten clones comprise around 15% of the sample.

Healthy HIV-negative adults with no recently reported acute infections or vaccinations were included as donors. Only Caucasian adults living in Nashville, Tennessee, USA were represented among the donors. CD8 memory samples were composed of magnetically selected CD45RO+ cells combined with CCR7-negative CD45RA+ effector memory (TemRA) cells. Blood was obtained by leukapheresis, after which PBMCs were separated by Ficoll-Histopaque density gradient centrifugation and cryopreserved in liquid nitrogen vapor phase. Analytical flow cytometry was used to check the purity and quantity of every magnetically sorted T cell population. Genomic DNA was isolated from each sorted fraction and quantified by UV absorbance on a Nanodrop 2000c.

The receptor was derived from a man aged 18 to 30 in good health. Sequencing was performed on memory CD8+ T cells sorted from blood. Sample cell subset or site, as interpreted from the label and publication: CD45RO+ cells pooled with CCR7-negative TemRA cells. Rearrangement joined TRBV7-6 to TRBJ2-7; TRBD2 is possibly the D segment (5 matching bases). The CDR3 here reads CASSRAGEQYF. The DNA reads TGTGCCAGCAGCCGGGCGGGCGAGCAGTACTTC.